The rows below give T cell receptor beta chains drawn from one sample of a study of blood T cells in healthy people across ages. In TCRdb, the 5' RACE reads were re-called with MiXCR into one record per CDR3 protein. The top ten clones hold 23% of a sample with approximately 1,700,000 distinct CDR3 sequences, about two fifths of them seen once. Source material: blood. These receptors were taken from a human donor in good health. Each CDR3 is given with its conserved first and last residue. Each record gives: V gene, J gene, clone size, D gene, CDR3 protein, CDR3 DNA. A D gene is named only where the DNA matches it firmly. A clone size is listed for some rows: how often the clone was seen (once, few, many), or a class if it is expanded.

v_gene: TRBV7-9; j_gene: TRBJ1-4; abundance: NA; d_gene: NA; CDR3aa: CASSSGTWNGKLFF; CDR3nt: TGTGCCAGCAGCTCTGGGACATGGAATGGAAAACTGTTTTTT
v_gene: TRBV29-1; j_gene: TRBJ2-2; abundance: few; d_gene: NA; CDR3aa: CSVEDVGTNTGELFF; CDR3nt: TGCAGCGTTGAAGATGTGGGCACGAACACCGGGGAGCTGTTTTTT
v_gene: TRBV20-1; j_gene: TRBJ1-2; abundance: many; d_gene: NA; CDR3aa: CSAPGGAGDGYTF; CDR3nt: TGCAGTGCTCCCGGGGGGGCTGGGGATGGCTACACCTTC
v_gene: TRBV6-8; j_gene: TRBJ2-5; abundance: few; d_gene: NA; CDR3aa: CASPTGTHQETQYF; CDR3nt: TGTGCCAGCCCAACCGGGACACACCAAGAGACCCAGTACTTC
v_gene: TRBV2; j_gene: TRBJ2-3; abundance: NA; d_gene: TRBD1; CDR3aa: CARSGQGTDTQYF; CDR3nt: TGTGCCCGCAGTGGACAGGGGACAGATACGCAGTATTTT
v_gene: TRBV5-5; j_gene: TRBJ2-6; abundance: NA; d_gene: NA; CDR3aa: CASSPLGVLGANVLTF; CDR3nt: TGTGCCAGCAGCCCATTAGGGGTGCTAGGGGCCAACGTCCTGACTTTC
v_gene: TRBV20-1; j_gene: TRBJ2-5; abundance: NA; d_gene: NA; CDR3aa: CSAWGEETQYF; CDR3nt: TGCAGTGCTTGGGGGGAGGAGACCCAGTACTTC
v_gene: TRBV7-9; j_gene: TRBJ2-7; abundance: NA; d_gene: TRBD1; CDR3aa: CASSLERDRGFEQYF; CDR3nt: TGTGCCAGCAGCTTAGAGCGGGACAGGGGGTTCGAGCAGTACTTC
v_gene: TRBV4-3; j_gene: TRBJ2-3; abundance: NA; d_gene: NA; CDR3aa: CASSQGDEYTDTQYF; CDR3nt: TGCGCCAGCAGCCAAGGAGATGAATATACAGATACGCAGTATTTT
v_gene: TRBV5-5; j_gene: TRBJ2-1; abundance: few; d_gene: NA; CDR3aa: CASSLPWNEQFF; CDR3nt: TGTGCCAGCAGCTTACCCTGGAATGAGCAGTTCTTC
v_gene: TRBV29-1; j_gene: TRBJ1-2; abundance: NA; d_gene: NA; CDR3aa: CSVDKGGAGGYTF; CDR3nt: TGCAGCGTTGATAAGGGGGGGGCCGGAGGCTACACCTTC
v_gene: TRBV29-1; j_gene: TRBJ1-1; abundance: NA; d_gene: NA; CDR3aa: CSVPERGREAFF; CDR3nt: TGCAGCGTGCCGGAACGGGGTAGGGAAGCTTTCTTT
v_gene: TRBV12-3/TRBV12-4; j_gene: TRBJ2-7; abundance: NA; d_gene: TRBD1; CDR3aa: CASSSSPGQGSRAYEQYF; CDR3nt: TGTGCCAGCAGTTCCTCTCCGGGACAGGGGAGTAGGGCCTACGAGCAGTACTTC
v_gene: TRBV7-9; j_gene: TRBJ1-4; abundance: few; d_gene: NA; CDR3aa: CASSLSRASQPFF; CDR3nt: TGTGCCAGCAGCTTATCCCGGGCCAGCCAGCCGTTTTTT
v_gene: TRBV20-1; j_gene: TRBJ1-4; abundance: NA; d_gene: TRBD1; CDR3aa: CSARDSQGAEKLFF; CDR3nt: TGCAGTGCTAGAGATTCACAGGGGGCGGAAAAACTGTTTTTT
v_gene: TRBV4-1; j_gene: TRBJ1-5; abundance: NA; d_gene: TRBD1; CDR3aa: CASSQDIYVPGDRDQPQHF; CDR3nt: TGCGCCAGCAGCCAAGATATTTATGTCCCGGGGGACAGGGATCAGCCCCAGCATTTT
v_gene: TRBV10-3; j_gene: TRBJ2-3; abundance: NA; d_gene: TRBD2; CDR3aa: CAITRLAGRTDTQYF; CDR3nt: TGTGCCATCACCAGACTAGCGGGCCGCACAGATACGCAGTATTTT
v_gene: TRBV10-3; j_gene: TRBJ2-3; abundance: NA; d_gene: NA; CDR3aa: CAISEAGVESTDTQYF; CDR3nt: TGTGCCATCAGTGAGGCGGGCGTAGAAAGCACAGATACGCAGTATTTT
v_gene: TRBV18; j_gene: TRBJ2-3; abundance: NA; d_gene: NA; CDR3aa: CASSPVNPTDTQYF; CDR3nt: TGTGCCAGCTCACCGGTTAATCCCACAGATACGCAGTATTTT
v_gene: TRBV4-2; j_gene: TRBJ2-1; abundance: NA; d_gene: NA; CDR3aa: CASSQETPSQGAVNEQFF; CDR3nt: TGTGCCAGCAGCCAAGAAACCCCGAGTCAGGGAGCAGTAAATGAGCAGTTCTTC
v_gene: TRBV12-3/TRBV12-4; j_gene: TRBJ2-4; abundance: NA; d_gene: NA; CDR3aa: CASSFTGSSDIQYF; CDR3nt: TGTGCCAGCAGTTTCACAGGATCTAGCGACATTCAGTACTTC
v_gene: TRBV20-1; j_gene: TRBJ2-5; abundance: NA; d_gene: TRBD2; CDR3aa: CSVSGTSGGNMGETQYF; CDR3nt: TGCAGTGTCAGTGGGACTAGCGGGGGCAACATGGGGGAGACCCAGTACTTC
v_gene: TRBV6-1; j_gene: TRBJ1-1; abundance: few; d_gene: NA; CDR3aa: CASIPSGVTEAFF; CDR3nt: TGTGCCAGCATCCCTTCAGGGGTGACTGAAGCTTTCTTT
v_gene: TRBV4-1; j_gene: TRBJ2-7; abundance: NA; d_gene: NA; CDR3aa: CASSLPGTGNSYEQYF; CDR3nt: TGCGCCAGCAGCCTACCGGGGACGGGTAACTCCTACGAGCAGTACTTC
v_gene: TRBV20-1; j_gene: TRBJ2-5; abundance: once; d_gene: TRBD2; CDR3aa: CSARGGGVYETQYF; CDR3nt: TGCAGTGCTAGAGGCGGGGGGGTATATGAGACCCAGTACTTC
v_gene: TRBV7-2; j_gene: TRBJ1-1; abundance: NA; d_gene: NA; CDR3aa: CASSFRADGGAFF; CDR3nt: TGTGCCAGCAGCTTCCGGGCCGATGGCGGAGCTTTCTTT
v_gene: TRBV12-3/TRBV12-4; j_gene: TRBJ2-5; abundance: many; d_gene: TRBD2; CDR3aa: CASSSSGRETQYF; CDR3nt: TGTGCCAGCAGTTCAAGCGGGAGGGAGACCCAGTACTTC
v_gene: TRBV29-1; j_gene: TRBJ2-2; abundance: few; d_gene: NA; CDR3aa: CSVRDSLNTGELFF; CDR3nt: TGCAGCGTCCGGGACTCATTGAACACCGGGGAGCTGTTTTTT
v_gene: TRBV7-9; j_gene: TRBJ2-7; abundance: NA; d_gene: NA; CDR3aa: CASSLSLGERLYEQYF; CDR3nt: TGTGCCAGCAGCTTATCACTAGGGGAACGCCTCTACGAGCAGTACTTC
v_gene: TRBV30; j_gene: TRBJ2-7; abundance: NA; d_gene: NA; CDR3aa: CAWGDNYEQYF; CDR3nt: TGTGCCTGGGGGGACAACTACGAGCAGTACTTC
v_gene: TRBV29-1; j_gene: TRBJ2-5; abundance: NA; d_gene: TRBD1; CDR3aa: CSVPQLQGPRRGTQYF; CDR3nt: TGCAGCGTTCCCCAATTACAGGGGCCCAGAAGAGGGACCCAGTACTTC
v_gene: TRBV20-1; j_gene: TRBJ2-3; abundance: few; d_gene: TRBD2; CDR3aa: CSAIGAGEDTQYF; CDR3nt: TGCAGTGCTATCGGGGCGGGGGAGGATACGCAGTATTTT
v_gene: TRBV14; j_gene: TRBJ2-5; abundance: few; d_gene: TRBD2; CDR3aa: CASSPKRGGIQETQYF; CDR3nt: TGTGCCAGCAGCCCCAAGCGGGGGGGCATTCAAGAGACCCAGTACTTC
v_gene: TRBV7-9; j_gene: TRBJ1-3; abundance: few; d_gene: NA; CDR3aa: CASSLAGDRNTIYF; CDR3nt: TGTGCCAGCAGCTTAGCGGGGGACCGAAACACCATATATTTT
v_gene: TRBV5-1; j_gene: TRBJ2-7; abundance: NA; d_gene: TRBD1; CDR3aa: CASSDRGMGEQYF; CDR3nt: TGCGCCAGCAGTGACAGGGGTATGGGAGAGCAGTACTTC
v_gene: TRBV5-1; j_gene: TRBJ2-7; abundance: few; d_gene: TRBD2; CDR3aa: CASSPGTTVYEQYF; CDR3nt: TGCGCCAGCAGCCCCGGGACTACCGTCTACGAGCAGTACTTC
v_gene: TRBV9; j_gene: TRBJ1-2; abundance: NA; d_gene: TRBD1; CDR3aa: CASSVVRTGAEGYTF; CDR3nt: TGTGCCAGCAGCGTAGTTCGGACAGGGGCGGAAGGCTACACCTTC
v_gene: TRBV10-3; j_gene: TRBJ1-2; abundance: NA; d_gene: NA; CDR3aa: CAIREDIPYGYTF; CDR3nt: TGTGCCATCAGGGAGGACATCCCTTATGGCTACACCTTC
v_gene: TRBV5-1; j_gene: TRBJ2-7; abundance: few; d_gene: NA; CDR3aa: CASNLGAADSYEQYF; CDR3nt: TGCGCCAGCAACCTTGGGGCGGCCGACTCCTACGAGCAGTACTTC
v_gene: TRBV9; j_gene: TRBJ1-5; abundance: few; d_gene: NA; CDR3aa: CASSVGFPDDQPQHF; CDR3nt: TGTGCCAGCAGCGTAGGTTTCCCCGACGATCAGCCCCAGCATTTT
v_gene: TRBV6-6; j_gene: TRBJ2-7; abundance: NA; d_gene: NA; CDR3aa: CASSFGRATYEQYF; CDR3nt: TGTGCCAGCAGTTTCGGACGGGCGACCTACGAGCAGTACTTC
v_gene: TRBV29-1; j_gene: TRBJ2-3; abundance: many; d_gene: NA; CDR3aa: CSVALDTQYF; CDR3nt: TGCAGCGTGGCCCTCGATACGCAGTATTTT
v_gene: TRBV4-2; j_gene: TRBJ2-3; abundance: few; d_gene: TRBD2; CDR3aa: CASSQMGTGGTSTDTQYF; CDR3nt: TGTGCCAGCAGCCAAATGGGAACGGGGGGGACTAGCACAGATACGCAGTATTTT
v_gene: TRBV6-4; j_gene: TRBJ1-1; abundance: NA; d_gene: NA; CDR3aa: CASIGIPGTEAFF; CDR3nt: TGTGCCAGCATTGGGATTCCCGGCACTGAAGCTTTCTTT
v_gene: TRBV12-3/TRBV12-4; j_gene: TRBJ1-1; abundance: NA; d_gene: TRBD1; CDR3aa: CASSWDMGQEAFF; CDR3nt: TGTGCCAGCAGCTGGGATATGGGACAGGAAGCTTTCTTT
v_gene: TRBV10-3; j_gene: TRBJ2-1; abundance: NA; d_gene: TRBD2; CDR3aa: CATQTSANSEDEQFF; CDR3nt: TGTGCCACCCAGACTAGCGCGAACTCGGAAGATGAGCAGTTCTTC
v_gene: TRBV29-1; j_gene: TRBJ1-2; abundance: few; d_gene: TRBD1; CDR3aa: CSVELTGTYGYTF; CDR3nt: TGCAGCGTTGAACTGACAGGGACCTATGGCTACACCTTC